These 8 T cell receptor beta chains share one sample of origin, sequenced in a study of tumor and adjacent non-tumor tissue in lung cancer. This sample's RNA came from whole unsorted tissue. TCRbeta libraries were built with three rounds of nested PCR, modified from ARM-PCR. From the multiplex PCR reads, TCRdb called clonotypes with MiXCR, one entry per CDR3 protein. The sample records over 85,000 distinct CDR3 sequences, under 90% being singletons. Material for sequencing was lung tumor tissue. These receptors were taken from a man between 65 and 85 years old with non-small cell lung cancer.

Points on this clonotype: Mismatch with germline at one junction end may stem from a read error. The J gene is TRBJ1-5, the V gene TRBV4-2, with D maybe TRBD1 (5 bases). This CDR3 is built from 14 residues. Germline CDR1 LGHNA, CDR2 YNFKEQ. The CDR3 reads CASIQADSSQRQHF. CDR3 sequence (DNA): TGTGCCAGCATCCAGGCTGACAGTAGTCAGCGCCAGCATTTT.

The V gene is TRBV12-3 or TRBV12-4, the J gene TRBJ1-5; D uncertain. CDR3 length: 14 residues. Trimming shortened V by 3 bases and J by 10 bases, and 16 bases separated the two germline ends. This CDR3 reads CASSFRTEYDPQHF. The CDR3 DNA reads TGTGCCAGCAGTTTTCGTACCGAGTATGATCCCCAGCATTTT.

With respect to this clonotype: An end of the junction differs from the germline gene, which may be a read error. The rearrangement uses TRBV28 and TRBJ2-1; 8 positions agree with TRBD2. This CDR3 contains 15 residues. CDR1 and CDR2 from the germline V gene are MDHEN and SYDVKM. The chain's CDR3 is CTSSFKRGIGGECFF. CDR3 DNA sequence: TGTACCAGCAGTTTCAAGCGGGGGATTGGTGGTGAGTGCTTCTTC.

As for this clonotype: One end of the junction varies from germline; a read error may be responsible. V gene TRBV29-1 combines with J gene TRBJ2-1; D possibly matches TRBD1 or TRBD2 (5 bases each). This CDR3 has 13 amino acids. The V gene's germline CDR1 is SQVTM and CDR2 ANQGSEA. The CDR3 DNA is TGCAGCGGAGGGGTGAGCTCCTACAAAGAGCAGTTCTTC. As protein: CSGGVSSYKEQFF.

In regard to this clonotype: At one boundary the junction diverges from the germline segment, which might be a read error. The chain couples TRBV11-2 to TRBJ2-1; maybe TRBD1 (7 bases). There are 16 residues in the CDR3. Per the germline V gene, CDR1 is SGHAT and CDR2 is FQNNGV. The CDR3 bases are TGTGCCAGCAGCTGGGGGGCAGGGGGTTTCTTCAATGAACAGTTCTTC. Residues: CASSWGAGGFFNEQFF. Combining the CDR3 with reference TRBV11-2 and TRBJ2-1 gives the whole variable domain EAGVAQSPRYKIIEKRQSVAFWCNPISGHATLYWYQQILGQGPKLLIQFQNNGVVDDSQLPKDRFSAERLKGVDSTLKIQPAKLEDSAVYLCASSWGAGGFFNEQFFGPGTRLTVL.

Details on this clonotype: One end of the junction varies from germline; a read error may be responsible. The rearrangement joins TRBV29-1 to TRBJ2-1, with D tentatively TRBD2 (6 bases). The V gene's germline CDR1 is SQVTM and CDR2 ANQGSEA. The length of the CDR3 is 17 residues. CDR3 sequence (DNA): TGCAGCGCCCTTGGGTCGATCGGGAGCAACTCCTATAATGAGCAGTTCTTC. This codes for CSALGSIGSNSYNEQFF.

About this clonotype itself: The germline gene is not matched at one end of the junction; a read error may be the cause. This chain links TRBV16 with TRBJ1-1; possible D gene TRBD1, 5 bases. In germline, CDR1 is KGHSY, CDR2 FQNENV. The CDR3 loop spans 15 amino acids. CDR3: CASNPPGDAGTEAFF. Here the CDR3 DNA reads TGTGCCAGCAACCCTCCGGGGGACGCGGGGACTGAGGCTTTCTTT.

The gene calls are TRBV10-1 and TRBJ2-5, with D perhaps being TRBD1 or TRBD2 (6 bases each). Germline assignment: CDR1 WNHNN and CDR2 SYGVQD (reference sequence). CDR3 length equals 16 residues. The V gene lost 4 bases and the J gene lost 5 bases, with 20 bases spanning the gap. CDR3 bases: TGCGCCAGCAGTGTTGAGACTACCGGGGGCGAGGAGACCCAGTACTTC. It specifies CASSVETTGGEETQYF.